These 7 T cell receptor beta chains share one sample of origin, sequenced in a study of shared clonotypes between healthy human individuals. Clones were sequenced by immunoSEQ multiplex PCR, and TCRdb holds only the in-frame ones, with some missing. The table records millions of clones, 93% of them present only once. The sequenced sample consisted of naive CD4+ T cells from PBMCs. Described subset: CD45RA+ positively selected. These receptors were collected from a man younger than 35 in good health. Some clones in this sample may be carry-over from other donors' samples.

The DNA for the CDR3 is TGTGCCAGCAGTGCCAGCAGGGGCTATACGGAGCAGTACTTC. Its translation is CASSASRGYTEQYF. The rearrangement joins TRBV2 to TRBJ2-7; tentative D call: TRBD1 (6 bases). Trimming pared 4 bases from V and 7 bases from J, leaving 17 bases between. Germline V gene data show CDR1 as SNHLY and CDR2 as FYNNEI. The CDR3 consists of 14 residues. Variable domain in full (rest from reference TRBV2 and TRBJ2-7): EPEVTQTPSHQVTQMGQEVILRCVPISNHLYFYWYRQILGQKVEFLVSFYNNEISEKSEIFDDQFSVERPDGSNFTLKIRSTKLEDSAMYFCASSASRGYTEQYFGPGTRLTVT.

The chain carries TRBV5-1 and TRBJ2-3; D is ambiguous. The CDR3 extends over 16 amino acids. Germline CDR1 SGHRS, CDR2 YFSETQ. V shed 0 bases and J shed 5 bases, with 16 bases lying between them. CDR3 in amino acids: CASSLGGFGLRDTQYF. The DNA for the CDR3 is TGCGCCAGCAGCTTGGGCGGCTTCGGGCTGAGAGATACGCAGTATTTT.

CDR3 nucleotide sequence: TGTGCCAGCAGCTCCACAAGGCCCAGCTCCTACGAGCAGTACTTC. The encoded protein is CASSSTRPSSYEQYF. The J gene is TRBJ2-7, the V gene TRBV11-2; no clear D gene. The germline V and J ends were trimmed by 4 bases and 0 bases, with 13 bases remaining between them. Germline V gene data show CDR1 as SGHAT and CDR2 as FQNNGV. The CDR3 spans 15 residues.

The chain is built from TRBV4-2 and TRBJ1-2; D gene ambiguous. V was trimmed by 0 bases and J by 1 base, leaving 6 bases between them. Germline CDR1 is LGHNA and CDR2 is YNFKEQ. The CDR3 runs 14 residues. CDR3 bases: TGTGCCAGCAGCCAAGATGGCGGTAACTATGGCTACACCTTC. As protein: CASSQDGGNYGYTF.

The CDR3 DNA reads TGTGCCAGCAGCCCCTTGGGGACTAGGGACAGAGAGACCCAGTACTTC. This sequence encodes CASSPLGTRDRETQYF. The J gene is TRBJ2-5, the V gene TRBV4-2; D is possibly TRBD2 (8 bases). CDR1 LGHNA and CDR2 YNFKEQ come from the germline V gene. Trimming pared 4 bases from V and 4 bases from J, leaving 19 bases between. The CDR3 is made up of 16 amino acids.

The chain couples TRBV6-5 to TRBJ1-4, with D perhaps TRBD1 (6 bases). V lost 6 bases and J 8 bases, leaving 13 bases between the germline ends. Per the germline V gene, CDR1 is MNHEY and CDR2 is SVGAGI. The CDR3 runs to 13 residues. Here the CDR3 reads CASSSGAREKLFF. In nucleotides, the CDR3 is TGTGCCAGCAGCTCAGGGGCTCGGGAAAAACTGTTTTTT.

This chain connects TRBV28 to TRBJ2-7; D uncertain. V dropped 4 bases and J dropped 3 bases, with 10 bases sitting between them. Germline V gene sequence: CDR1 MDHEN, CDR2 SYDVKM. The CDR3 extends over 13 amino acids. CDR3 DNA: TGTGCCAGCAGTTCCTTAGTAGTCTACGAGCAGTACTTC. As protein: CASSSLVVYEQYF. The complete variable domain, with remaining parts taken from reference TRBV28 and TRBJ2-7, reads DVKVTQSSRYLVKRTGEKVFLECVQDMDHENMFWYRQDPGLGLRLIYFSYDVKMKEKGDIPEGYSVSREKKERFSLILESASTNQTSMYLCASSSLVVYEQYFGPGTRLTVT.